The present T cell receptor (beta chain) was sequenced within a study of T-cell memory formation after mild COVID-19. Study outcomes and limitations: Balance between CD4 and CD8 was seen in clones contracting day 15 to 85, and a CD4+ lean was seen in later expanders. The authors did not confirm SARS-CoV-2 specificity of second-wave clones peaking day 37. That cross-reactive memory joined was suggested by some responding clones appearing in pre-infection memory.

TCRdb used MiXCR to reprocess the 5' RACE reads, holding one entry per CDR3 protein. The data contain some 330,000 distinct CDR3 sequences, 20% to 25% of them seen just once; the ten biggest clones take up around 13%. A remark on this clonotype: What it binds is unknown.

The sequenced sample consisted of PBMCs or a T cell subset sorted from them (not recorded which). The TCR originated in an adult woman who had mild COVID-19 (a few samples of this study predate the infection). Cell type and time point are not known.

The CDR3 spells CAIRGDHPDTQYF. Written as DNA, the CDR3 is TGTGCCATCAGGGGGGACCACCCTGATACGCAGTATTTT. This rearrangement joins TRBV10-3 to TRBJ2-3; D is tentatively TRBD1 or TRBD2 (5 bases each). The V gene lost 6 bases and the J gene lost 6 bases, with 13 bases spanning the gap. The germline gives CDR1 ENHRY, CDR2 SYGVKD. The CDR3 length is 13 residues.